The rows below give T cell receptor beta chains drawn from one sample of a study of PD-1 blockade in mismatch repair-deficient tumors. Assay used: immunoSEQ multiplex PCR; TCRdb lists only in-frame clones, some missing. The table lists fewer than 60,000 clones, around 77% of them singletons. The source was PBMCs, collected before pembrolizumab treatment. All receptors derive from an adult with mismatch repair-deficient cancer. Each CDR3 is given with its conserved first and last residue. D genes are given only for firm matches. Clone size is not always given. Where it is, it says once, few, many or a class for expanded clones.

v_gene: TRBV7-8; d_gene: NA; j_gene: TRBJ2-1; abundance: NA; CDR3nt: TGTGCCAGCACCCGGCGGGACGGCCCGGGGAATGAGCAGTTCTTC; CDR3aa: CASTRRDGPGNEQFF
v_gene: TRBV7-8; d_gene: NA; j_gene: TRBJ2-3; abundance: NA; CDR3nt: TGTGCCAGCAGCTTAGGGGCTTTCCCAGACGGACGATATAGCACAGATACGCAGTATTTT; CDR3aa: CASSLGAFPDGRYSTDTQYF
v_gene: TRBV18; d_gene: NA; j_gene: TRBJ1-2; abundance: NA; CDR3nt: TGTGCCAGCTCACTGAATGAAGTAAGACAGCTGGCGTACTATGGCTACACCTTC; CDR3aa: CASSLNEVRQLAYYGYTF
v_gene: TRBV7-2; d_gene: NA; j_gene: TRBJ2-7; abundance: NA; CDR3nt: TGTGCCAGCAGCTTAGCTCCTGGGTCTTCCTACGAGCAGTACTTC; CDR3aa: CASSLAPGSSYEQYF
v_gene: TRBV7-6; d_gene: NA; j_gene: TRBJ2-5; abundance: once; CDR3nt: TGTGCCAGCAGCTTACAAGAGACCCAGTACTTC; CDR3aa: CASSLQETQYF
v_gene: TRBV7-2; d_gene: NA; j_gene: TRBJ2-7; abundance: NA; CDR3nt: TGTGCCAGCAGCTTGGTGAGCTCCTACGAGCAGTACTTC; CDR3aa: CASSLVSSYEQYF
v_gene: TRBV19; d_gene: NA; j_gene: TRBJ1-5; abundance: NA; CDR3nt: TGTGCCAGTACTTCAGGGGTGGATCAGCCCCAGCATTTT; CDR3aa: CASTSGVDQPQHF
v_gene: TRBV19; d_gene: TRBD2; j_gene: TRBJ2-2; abundance: NA; CDR3nt: TGTGCCAGTAGTAGCACTAGCGACCTGTTTGCCACCGGGGAGCTGTTTTTT; CDR3aa: CASSSTSDLFATGELFF
v_gene: TRBV18; d_gene: NA; j_gene: TRBJ2-3; abundance: NA; CDR3nt: TGTGCCAGCTCATCACCGGGACCCGAGTGGCCAGATACGCAGTATTTT; CDR3aa: CASSSPGPEWPDTQYF
v_gene: TRBV4-3; d_gene: NA; j_gene: TRBJ1-1; abundance: NA; CDR3nt: TGCGCCAGCAGCCAAGATCGGCCGACGGGGGGGGACACTGAAGCTTTCTTT; CDR3aa: CASSQDRPTGGDTEAFF
v_gene: TRBV5-4; d_gene: TRBD2; j_gene: TRBJ2-3; abundance: NA; CDR3nt: TGTGCCAGCAGCTTGGACCCTATAGCGGGATCAGCAGATACGCAGTATTTT; CDR3aa: CASSLDPIAGSADTQYF
v_gene: TRBV7-9; d_gene: TRBD2; j_gene: TRBJ2-7; abundance: NA; CDR3nt: TGTGCCAGCAGCTTAGTTCGACTAGCGGGCTCCTACGAGCAGTACTTC; CDR3aa: CASSLVRLAGSYEQYF
v_gene: TRBV19; d_gene: NA; j_gene: TRBJ2-7; abundance: NA; CDR3nt: TGTGCCAGTAGGATACGGACGGGAAAGGACGAGCAGTACTTC; CDR3aa: CASRIRTGKDEQYF
v_gene: TRBV18; d_gene: NA; j_gene: TRBJ1-1; abundance: NA; CDR3nt: TGTGCCAGCTCGCCCCCCTCAGGGAGCACTGAAGCTTTCTTT; CDR3aa: CASSPPSGSTEAFF
v_gene: TRBV5-1; d_gene: NA; j_gene: TRBJ2-3; abundance: NA; CDR3nt: TGCGCCAGCAGTCTAGGATCTAGCACAGATACGCAGTATTTT; CDR3aa: CASSLGSSTDTQYF
v_gene: TRBV6-5; d_gene: TRBD1; j_gene: TRBJ2-7; abundance: few; CDR3nt: TGTGCCAGCAGCCACAGGGGCTACGAGCAGTACTTC; CDR3aa: CASSHRGYEQYF
v_gene: TRBV11-3; d_gene: TRBD2; j_gene: TRBJ2-4; abundance: NA; CDR3nt: TGTGCCAGCAGCGCGCGACTAGCGGGAGTGGCGGGAACGGCCAAAAACATTCAGTACTTC; CDR3aa: CASSARLAGVAGTAKNIQYF
v_gene: TRBV5-5; d_gene: NA; j_gene: TRBJ2-1; abundance: NA; CDR3nt: TGTGCCAGCAGACTTGCCCAAGCGGAGTTGTTGCAGTTCTTC; CDR3aa: CASRLAQAELLQFF
v_gene: TRBV6-1; d_gene: NA; j_gene: TRBJ2-3; abundance: NA; CDR3nt: TGTGCCAGCAGTGAAGGGAGGGCTAGTGATACGCAGTATTTT; CDR3aa: CASSEGRASDTQYF
v_gene: TRBV4-1; d_gene: NA; j_gene: TRBJ1-1; abundance: few; CDR3nt: TGCGCCAGCAGCCAAGCTATTCTCCAGAACACTGAAGCTTTCTTT; CDR3aa: CASSQAILQNTEAFF
v_gene: TRBV30; d_gene: NA; j_gene: TRBJ1-1; abundance: NA; CDR3nt: TGTGCCTGGAGTGAGGAGACACAGAACACTGAAGCTTTCTTT; CDR3aa: CAWSEETQNTEAFF
v_gene: TRBV13; d_gene: NA; j_gene: TRBJ1-5; abundance: few; CDR3nt: TGTGCCAGCAGCTCCGGAAGGGTCCAGCCCCAGCATTTT; CDR3aa: CASSSGRVQPQHF
v_gene: TRBV28; d_gene: NA; j_gene: TRBJ2-1; abundance: NA; CDR3nt: TGTGCCAGCAGTTTCTGGTACAATGAGCAGTTCTTC; CDR3aa: CASSFWYNEQFF
v_gene: TRBV11-2; d_gene: NA; j_gene: TRBJ2-1; abundance: NA; CDR3nt: TGTGCCAGCAGCGCCCGAGAGCCGGGCGGTGGGTTCTTC; CDR3aa: CASSAREPGGGFF
v_gene: TRBV7-2; d_gene: TRBD2; j_gene: TRBJ2-5; abundance: NA; CDR3nt: TGTGCCAGCAGTCAACCTCCGGGACTAGCGGGGAACCAAGAGACCCAGTACTTC; CDR3aa: CASSQPPGLAGNQETQYF
v_gene: TRBV5-5; d_gene: NA; j_gene: TRBJ1-4; abundance: medium-sized; CDR3nt: TGTGCCAGCAGCTTGGACCTAGGGCTGCGGGGTAATGAAAAACTGTTTTTT; CDR3aa: CASSLDLGLRGNEKLFF
v_gene: TRBV5-1; d_gene: NA; j_gene: TRBJ2-5; abundance: NA; CDR3nt: TGCGCCAGCAGCTTGGAGGGACGGGGGGAGACCCAGTACTTC; CDR3aa: CASSLEGRGETQYF
v_gene: TRBV13; d_gene: TRBD2; j_gene: TRBJ2-2; abundance: NA; CDR3nt: TGTGCCAGCAGCCGCCTCGGGGCGGGAGTGACCGGGGAGCTGTTTTTT; CDR3aa: CASSRLGAGVTGELFF
v_gene: TRBV11-2; d_gene: TRBD2; j_gene: TRBJ2-7; abundance: once; CDR3nt: TGTGCCAGCAGCTTAGGTAGCGGGAGCTACGAGCAGTACTTC; CDR3aa: CASSLGSGSYEQYF
v_gene: TRBV14; d_gene: NA; j_gene: TRBJ1-1; abundance: once; CDR3nt: TGTGCCAGCAGCCAATTCACGAACACTGAAGCTTTCTTT; CDR3aa: CASSQFTNTEAFF
v_gene: TRBV5-1; d_gene: TRBD1; j_gene: TRBJ2-3; abundance: NA; CDR3nt: TGCGCCAGCAGCATAGGACAGGGTCAGCAAGATACGCAGTATTTT; CDR3aa: CASSIGQGQQDTQYF
v_gene: TRBV6-5; d_gene: NA; j_gene: TRBJ1-2; abundance: NA; CDR3nt: TGTGCCAGCAGTTACTCAGGGAATTTGAACTATGGCTACACCTTC; CDR3aa: CASSYSGNLNYGYTF
v_gene: TRBV7-2; d_gene: NA; j_gene: TRBJ1-1; abundance: few; CDR3nt: TGTGCCAGCAGCTTAATCAGGGGTAACACTGAAGCTTTCTTT; CDR3aa: CASSLIRGNTEAFF